The T cell receptor (beta chain) under discussion was sequenced for a study of cytomegalovirus exposure and HLA in healthy donors. Findings and limits, study-wide: In vitro confirmation showed three CMV-associated chains to be CMV antigen specific. In all likelihood, a cluster of highly shared sequence variants was a sequencing artifact. The study listed 164 cytomegalovirus-associated TCR beta chains. Reports showed the classifier diagnosing cytomegalovirus status with high specificity and sensitivity.

With regard to this clone: The antigen is unknown.

The PCR was carried out with 60 Vbeta primers and 13 Jbeta primers. TCRdb's copy holds only in-frame clones and misses some; the assay was immunoSEQ multiplex PCR. The table records 100,000 or so clones, roughly 75% of them present only once. V lost 2 bases and J 2 bases, leaving 10 bases between the germline ends. Germline-derived CDR1 and CDR2 are SGHRS and YFSETQ. There are 14 residues in the CDR3. The source material was PBMCs. The chain joins TRBV5-1 to TRBJ1-1; weak D call: TRBD1 (6 bases). This receptor was obtained from a man aged 30-40 years in good health and CMV-seronegative. This chain's CDR3 is CASSFTGPNTEAFF. DNA of the CDR3: TGCGCCAGCAGCTTTACAGGGCCCAACACTGAAGCTTTCTTT.